This T cell receptor beta chain was documented in a study of blood T cell repertoires in COVID-19. This CDR3 contains 16 residues. CDR1 SGHRS and CDR2 YFSETQ come from the germline V gene. After removal of 0 bases from V and 0 bases from J, the junction contained 5 bases not matched to a gene. This clone was recorded once. Using immunoSEQ multiplex PCR, the repertoire was profiled, and TCRdb retains in-frame clones only, with some absent. The sample holds about 140,000 clones, more than 70% seen once. What was sequenced was PBMCs or T cells enriched from blood (not recorded which). The chain recombines TRBV5-1 with TRBJ1-1; 7 positions agree with TRBD1. The TCR sequence derives from a man in his forties or fifties with acute COVID-19. The CDR3 sequence: CASSLVGGSLNTEAFF. CDR3 DNA: TGCGCCAGCAGCTTGGTAGGGGGCAGCTTGAACACTGAAGCTTTCTTT.